This T cell receptor beta chain was sequenced in a study of blood T cell repertoires in COVID-19. How the authors handled the data: Scientists estimated how many nucleated cells there were by amplifying reference gene primers. Data came from immunoSEQ multiplex PCR; TCRdb stores just in-frame clones and leaves some out. V, J and clone size reflect that table, while D and trimming were determined from the DNA. Altogether about 90,000 clones are present, about two thirds being singletons, with the ten largest covering roughly 14%. With 2 bases clipped from V and 7 bases from J, the junction kept 5 bases outside the gene matches. Germline CDR1 MNHEY, CDR2 SVGEGT. The CDR3 is 15 residues long.

The sequenced sample was peripheral blood. The chain carries TRBV6-2 or TRBV6-3 and TRBJ1-5; 10 nucleotides line up with TRBD1. The receptor was derived from a woman aged 80 or over with acute or convalescent COVID-19. This CDR3 reads CASSYRDRGEQPQHF. The CDR3 DNA reads TGTGCCAGCAGTTACCGGGACAGGGGTGAGCAGCCCCAGCATTTT.